The 12 T cell receptor beta chains in this list originate from one sample, sequenced in a study of blood T cell repertoires in COVID-19. Data came from immunoSEQ multiplex PCR; TCRdb stores just in-frame clones and leaves some out. The sample includes under 250,000 clones, approximately 90% of them seen just once. The sample comprised peripheral blood. These receptors all stem from a man younger than 45 with COVID-19, enrolled during active disease.

This clone was observed a single time. The chain recombines TRBV5-1 with TRBJ1-1, with 10 nucleotides matching TRBD1. Per germline, CDR1 SGHRS and CDR2 YFSETQ. V lost 0 bases to trimming and J lost 5 bases; unmatched junction nucleotides: 4. The CDR3 has 15 amino acids. The CDR3 loop is CASSLGGTGVTEAFF. The CDR3 nucleotides read TGCGCCAGCAGCTTGGGTGGGACAGGGGTTACTGAAGCTTTCTTT.

V and J are TRBV5-6 and TRBJ2-7, with a tentative D call TRBD1 (5 bases). Germline V CDR1 and CDR2: SGHDT, YYEEEE. The CDR3 spans 16 residues. Trimming took 3 bases from V and 0 from J, leaving 16 bases between them. The CDR3 loop reads CASSSGRGIVSYEQYF. Here the CDR3 DNA reads TGTGCCAGCAGCTCAGGTAGGGGCATAGTCTCCTACGAGCAGTACTTC. Complete variable domain (other parts from reference TRBV5-6 and TRBJ2-7): DAGVTQSPTHLIKTRGQQVTLRCSPKSGHDTVSWYQQALGQGPQFIFQYYEEEERQRGNFPDRFSGHQFPNYSSELNVNALLLGDSALYLCASSSGRGIVSYEQYFGPGTRLTVT.

This rearrangement joins TRBV4-1 to TRBJ1-2; 8 nucleotides agree with TRBD1. There are 16 residues in the CDR3. Trimming cost V 4 bases and J 6 bases; bases outside gene matches: 13. Germline V gene data show CDR1 as MGHRA and CDR2 as YSYEKL. The CDR3 here is CASSRKGQGGEDGYTF. The CDR3, as DNA: TGCGCCAGCAGCCGAAAAGGACAGGGAGGCGAGGATGGCTACACCTTC.

The rearrangement links TRBV7-2 to TRBJ2-3; no firm D call. Per germline, CDR1 SGHTA and CDR2 FQGNSA. The CDR3 extends over 12 amino acids. With 6 bases removed from V and 9 bases from J, the gap between germline ends came to 13 bases. The DNA for the CDR3 is TGTGCCAGCAGTTACGCCACGGAGACGCAGTATTTT. This gives the protein CASSYATETQYF.

This chain connects TRBV19 to TRBJ1-1; TRBD1 matches at 10 bases. There are 15 residues in the CDR3. Per germline, CDR1 LNHDA and CDR2 SQIVND (reference sequence). Losses at the gene ends were 5 bases for V and 4 bases for J; bases not matched to a gene: 7. For the CDR3, the DNA is TGTGCCAGTAGTTCACTGGACAGGGGGTCCACTGAAGCTTTCTTT. Residues: CASSSLDRGSTEAFF.

The CDR3 is CASSQDRAGETQYF. In DNA, the CDR3 is TGTGCCAGCAGCCAAGACAGGGCGGGGGAGACCCAGTACTTC. The chain recombines TRBV9 with TRBJ2-5, with D possibly matching TRBD1 (7 bases). Germline-derived CDR1 and CDR2 are SGDLS and YYNGEE. V dropped 4 bases and J dropped 5 bases, with 15 bases sitting between them. The CDR3 spans 14 residues.

The rearrangement uses TRBV6-6 and TRBJ2-7, with no clear D. Germline loops: CDR1 MNHNY, CDR2 SVGAGI (reference sequence). This CDR3 is 13 amino acids long. V gave up 3 bases and J gave up 1 base, with 7 bases separating them. For the CDR3, the DNA is TGTGCCAGCAGTTATTCAGGTTCCTACGAGCAGTACTTC. Translation: CASSYSGSYEQYF.

The gene calls are TRBV11-1 and TRBJ2-1, with D maybe TRBD2 (6 bases). V was shortened by 5 bases and J by 2 bases, with 13 bases between the two germline ends. The CDR3 has 15 residues. The V gene's germline CDR1 is SGHAT and CDR2 FQDESV (reference sequence). CDR3: CASSRGTYAYNEQFF. As DNA, the CDR3 is TGTGCCAGCAGCCGCGGGACGTACGCCTACAATGAGCAGTTCTTC.

This clone was seen a single time. One end of the junction varies from germline; a read error may be responsible. The chain carries TRBV11-2 and TRBJ1-2; D remains unclear. The CDR3 sequence is 15 residues long. Germline CDR1 SGHAT, CDR2 FQNNGV. The CDR3 reads CASSATPGTVHGYTF. The CDR3 bases are TGTGCCAGCAGCGCAACCCCGGGAACAGTCCATGGGTACACCTTC.

This chain links TRBV15 with TRBJ2-1, with D perhaps TRBD1 (5 bases). Trimming shortened V by 6 bases and J by 8 bases, and 29 bases separated the two germline ends. Per germline, CDR1 LNHNV and CDR2 YYDKDF (reference sequence). CDR3 length: 18 amino acids. The CDR3 sequence is CATSTLLGHGKKRDEQFF. CDR3 nucleotides: TGTGCCACCAGTACCTTATTGGGGCACGGAAAAAAACGGGATGAGCAGTTCTTC.

The J gene is TRBJ2-5, the V gene TRBV10-3; maybe TRBD1 (6 bases). The V gene lost 4 bases and the J gene lost 2 bases, with 11 bases spanning the gap. Germline CDR1 reads ENHRY; CDR2 reads SYGVKD. The CDR3 spans 14 residues. The CDR3 coding sequence is TGTGCCATCAGTGCAACAGGGCGGCAAGAGACCCAGTACTTC. Translating gives CAISATGRQETQYF.

The V and J genes are TRBV24-1 and TRBJ2-1; D may be TRBD2 (5 bases). CDR3 length equals 16 residues. CDR1 and CDR2 from the germline V gene are KGHDR and SFDVKD. V lost 4 bases, J lost 5 bases, and 17 bases lay in between. The CDR3 is CATSDPGIRADNEQFF. The CDR3 nucleotides are TGTGCCACCAGTGACCCCGGGATTCGGGCGGACAATGAGCAGTTCTTC.